Shown below are 8 T cell receptor beta chains from a single sample sequenced in a study of blood T cell repertoires in COVID-19. Sequenced by immunoSEQ multiplex PCR; TCRdb stores in-frame clones only, minus some. The table shows about 150,000 clones, with more than 70% occurring only once. Sequenced sample: peripheral blood. The source is a woman aged 50 to 60 with acute or convalescent COVID-19.

The CDR3 nucleotides are TGCAGCGTTCAGGACTATGGCTACACCTTC. Residues: CSVQDYGYTF. J is TRBJ1-2 and V is TRBV29-1, with D unresolved. Germline values: CDR1 SQVTM, CDR2 ANQGSEA. Trimming cost V 5 bases and J 3 bases, with 4 bases left between them. The CDR3 totals 10 residues.

The chain couples TRBV2 to TRBJ1-5, with TRBD1 matching over 7 bases. The V gene's germline CDR1 is SNHLY and CDR2 FYNNEI. The CDR3 runs 14 residues. The V segment lost 9 bases and the J segment 2 bases; nucleotides outside the gene matches: 7. The CDR3 protein is CASTGADGNQPQHF. The CDR3 bases are TGTGCCAGTACAGGGGCGGACGGCAATCAGCCCCAGCATTTT.

This clone was picked up a small number of times. This chain connects TRBV18 to TRBJ1-3; D is ambiguous. Germline V gene data show CDR1 as KGHSH and CDR2 as LQKENI. Trimming pared 6 bases from V and 0 bases from J, leaving 9 bases between. The CDR3 runs 14 residues. This CDR3 is CASSQDFSGNTIYF. CDR3 bases: TGTGCCAGCTCCCAGGATTTCTCTGGAAACACCATATATTTT.

The CDR3 is CASSLDATGGAGSPLHF. CDR3 nucleotides: TGCGCCAGCAGCTTGGACGCCACAGGGGGCGCTGGATCACCCCTCCACTTT. V gene TRBV5-1 combines with J gene TRBJ1-6; 9 bases map to TRBD1. Germline CDR1 and CDR2: SGHRS and YFSETQ. V was pared by 0 bases and J by 10 bases, with 11 bases of the junction left unmatched. CDR3 size: 17 residues.

V usage is TRBV29-1 and J usage is TRBJ2-2; tentative D call: TRBD1 (6 bases). This CDR3 is built from 14 residues. CDR1 and CDR2 from the germline V gene are SQVTM and ANQGSEA. The V and J ends lost 8 bases and 5 bases respectively, with 18 bases between them. CDR3 protein: CSYKDAGATGELFF. The CDR3 bases are TGCAGCTATAAGGATGCAGGGGCAACCGGGGAGCTGTTTTTT.

The chain links TRBV4-3 to TRBJ2-5; TRBD2 agrees at 14 bases. Germline V gene sequence: CDR1 LGHNA, CDR2 YSLEER. The CDR3 totals 17 residues. V lost 0 bases to trimming and J lost 9 bases; unmatched junction nucleotides: 9. The CDR3 protein is CASSQDSGTSGGRAQYF. The DNA for the CDR3 is TGCGCCAGCAGCCAAGATAGTGGGACTAGCGGGGGTAGGGCCCAGTACTTC.

J is TRBJ2-7 and V is TRBV6-5, with D tentatively TRBD2 (6 bases). The CDR3 extends over 14 amino acids. Per the germline V gene, CDR1 is MNHEY and CDR2 is SVGAGI. Trimming pared 5 bases from V and 0 bases from J, leaving 11 bases between. CDR3 protein: CASSRRDSSYEQYF. As DNA, the CDR3 is TGTGCCAGCAGTCGCCGGGACTCCTCCTACGAGCAGTACTTC.

The J gene is TRBJ2-3, the V gene TRBV7-7; D is uncertain. Germline CDR1 and CDR2: SSHAT and FNYEAQ (reference sequence). The CDR3 has 15 residues. Trimming shortened V by 1 base and J by 2 bases, and 10 bases separated the two germline ends. This chain's CDR3 is CASSLDSSFTDTQYF. In DNA form, the CDR3 reads TGTGCCAGCAGCTTAGATTCCAGTTTCACAGATACGCAGTATTTT.